The 21 T cell receptor beta chains reported below all come from one sample, sequenced in a study of T cell responses to AZD1222 COVID-19 vaccine. Assay used: immunoSEQ multiplex PCR; TCRdb lists only in-frame clones, some missing. The sample has 150,000 or so clones, about 89% seen once. The specimen was peripheral blood, collected on day 0 of AZD1222 vaccination. These TCRs come from an adult in good health.

This chain links TRBV6-5 with TRBJ1-6; D gene uncertain. Trimming removed 7 bases from V and 12 bases from J, with 16 bases in between. The length of the CDR3 is 13 residues. Germline V CDR1 and CDR2: MNHEY, SVGAGI. CDR3 in amino acids: CASTLGRPLPLHF. In nucleotides, the CDR3 is TGTGCCAGCACCTTAGGGAGGCCTCTACCCCTCCACTTT.

J is TRBJ1-1 and V is TRBV19; 12 positions match TRBD1. This CDR3 spans 17 amino acids. The germline V gene encodes CDR1 LNHDA and CDR2 SQIVND (reference sequence). Germline trimming cut 2 bases from V and 3 bases from J; bases unmatched to any gene: 7. This chain's CDR3 is CASSIPGTGGADTEAFF. CDR3 sequence (DNA): TGTGCCAGTAGTATACCCGGGACAGGGGGCGCCGACACTGAAGCTTTCTTT.

The V gene is TRBV27, the J gene TRBJ2-7; no clear D. The V and J ends lost 4 bases and 6 bases respectively, with 10 bases between them. The CDR3 consists of 12 residues. The germline CDR1 and CDR2 sequences are MNHEY and SMNVEV (reference sequence). This CDR3 is CASSSRMGEQYF. The CDR3 coding sequence is TGTGCCAGCAGTTCCCGGATGGGCGAGCAGTACTTC.

The V gene is TRBV6-2 or TRBV6-3, the J gene TRBJ2-7; 13 bases line up with TRBD2. CDR1 is MNHEY, CDR2 SVGEGT, per germline. J was trimmed by 1 base and V by 2 bases; bases with no gene match: 5. The CDR3 has 17 amino acids. The CDR3 DNA reads as TGTGCCAGCAGTTACCTCGGGACTAGCGGGGAATCCTACGAGCAGTACTTC. Its translation is CASSYLGTSGESYEQYF.

This clone has more than one count but fewer than ten. The CDR3 coding sequence is TGCGCCAGCACACCGGACCAAGAGACCCAGTACTTC. The encoded protein is CASTPDQETQYF. The chain joins TRBV5-1 to TRBJ2-5; D is unresolved. Germline V gives CDR1 SGHRS, CDR2 YFSETQ. V lost 6 bases to trimming and J lost 0 bases, with 6 bases between them. This CDR3 spans 12 amino acids.

This chain joins TRBV19 and TRBJ1-1; TRBD1 matches 11 bases. The germline gives CDR1 LNHDA, CDR2 SQIVND (reference sequence). The CDR3 runs to 16 residues. Trimming at V came to 6 bases and at J to 3 bases, leaving 9 bases not matched to a gene. CDR3 sequence reads: CASRPDRGPGDTEAFF. The CDR3 region has the DNA TGTGCCAGTAGGCCGGACAGGGGGCCAGGAGACACTGAAGCTTTCTTT.

The rearrangement links TRBV7-9 to TRBJ1-4, with D unclear. The CDR3 is 14 residues long. Germline V gene sequence: CDR1 SEHNR, CDR2 FQNEAQ (reference sequence). V shed 1 base and J shed 7 bases, with 10 bases lying between them. In DNA form, the CDR3 reads TGTGCCAGCAGCTTAGGATCTACCTCTGAAAAACTGTTTTTT. It translates to CASSLGSTSEKLFF. The variable domain in full, with the rest retrieved from reference TRBV7-9 and TRBJ1-4, is DTGVSQNPRHKITKRGQNVTFRCDPISEHNRLYWYRQTLGQGPEFLTYFQNEAQLEKSRLLSDRFSAERPKGSFSTLEIQRTEQGDSAMYLCASSLGSTSEKLFFGSGTQLSVL.

The chain couples TRBV28 to TRBJ1-2, with 8 bases that match TRBD1. V trimming: 7 bases; J trimming: 8 bases; junction bases outside the gene matches: 6. CDR3 length: 12 residues. In germline, CDR1 is MDHEN, CDR2 SYDVKM. The CDR3 reads CASTTGAGGYTF. CDR3 DNA: TGTGCCAGCACGACAGGGGCAGGCGGCTACACCTTC.

The CDR3 sequence: CASSRRGIGELFF. The CDR3, as DNA: TGTGCCAGCAGCCGGCGGGGTATCGGGGAGCTGTTTTTT. The chain recombines TRBV7-9 with TRBJ2-2; TRBD2 is a possible D gene (6 bases). The V gene's germline CDR1 is SEHNR and CDR2 FQNEAQ (reference sequence). Trimming left V 5 bases short and J 7 bases short, with 11 bases between. The CDR3 is 13 residues long.

V gene TRBV19 combines with J gene TRBJ2-7; tentatively, D is TRBD1 (5 bases). Trimming stripped 4 bases from V and 3 bases from J, with 16 bases between. CDR1 LNHDA and CDR2 SQIVND come from the germline V gene (reference sequence). The CDR3 sequence is 15 residues long. This chain's CDR3 is CASSTQGSPNYEQYF. The CDR3 DNA sequence: TGTGCCAGTAGTACTCAGGGCAGTCCGAACTACGAGCAGTACTTC.

The chain links TRBV7-2 to TRBJ1-1; D gene unclear. The V gene's germline CDR1 is SGHTA and CDR2 FQGNSA. Trimming pared 2 bases from V and 6 bases from J, leaving 13 bases between. The CDR3 covers 14 residues. The CDR3 here is CASSLKVPRPEAFF. The CDR3 bases are TGTGCCAGCAGCTTAAAGGTTCCCCGGCCTGAAGCTTTCTTT.

This clone is a singleton in its sample. The chain couples TRBV4-3 to TRBJ2-5, with D perhaps matching TRBD2 (5 bases). V lost 2 bases to trimming and J lost 2 bases, with 15 bases between them. In germline, CDR1 is LGHNA, CDR2 YSLEER. There are 16 residues in the CDR3. The CDR3 region is CASSQWGSAEQETQYF. CDR3 DNA: TGCGCCAGCAGCCAATGGGGATCAGCGGAGCAAGAGACCCAGTACTTC.

The chain has TRBV6-5 and TRBJ1-3, with D possibly being TRBD1 (5 bases). The germline CDR1 and CDR2 sequences are MNHEY and SVGAGI. The V gene lost 7 bases and the J gene lost 0 bases, with 13 bases spanning the gap. CDR3 length: 15 amino acids. The CDR3 region is CASNHDSRSGNTIYF. CDR3 nucleotide sequence: TGTGCCAGCAACCACGACAGCCGCTCTGGAAACACCATATATTTT.

This clone was recorded once. The CDR3 DNA follows: TGTGCCAGCAGCCAAGATGTTGCCAAGTACAATGAGCAGTTCTTC. Its protein is CASSQDVAKYNEQFF. This chain connects TRBV14 to TRBJ2-1; D is uncertain. There are 15 residues in the CDR3. The ends were cut back, 0 bases at V and 4 bases at J, with 10 bases in the middle. The germline gives CDR1 SGHDN, CDR2 FVKESK.

This chain links TRBV11-2 with TRBJ1-1, with TRBD1 as a possible D gene (5 bases). V was trimmed by 5 bases and J by 3 bases, leaving 13 bases between them. The CDR3 is 14 amino acids. Germline V gene lookup returns CDR1 SGHAT and CDR2 FQNNGV. Written as DNA, the CDR3 is TGTGCCAGCAGCCGAGGAGTCAGGGACACTGAAGCTTTCTTT. Translation gives CASSRGVRDTEAFF.

This clone was found once. This chain links TRBV14 with TRBJ2-7; 11 nucleotides agree with TRBD2. V lost 3 bases, J lost 3 bases, and 7 bases stayed unmatched. CDR3 size: 16 residues. Per germline, CDR1 SGHDN and CDR2 FVKESK. Here the CDR3 reads CASSHHLGLAGYEQYF. Written as DNA, the CDR3 is TGTGCCAGCAGCCATCACCTCGGACTAGCGGGCTACGAGCAGTACTTC.

This chain links TRBV5-5 with TRBJ1-2, with 7 nucleotides matching TRBD1. Germline CDR1 is SGHKS and CDR2 is YYEKEE (reference sequence). V lost 4 bases to trimming and J lost 3 bases; unmatched junction nucleotides: 9. This CDR3 is 15 amino acids long. CDR3 bases: TGTGCCAGCAGCCGCAAGACAGGGTATGACTATGGCTACACCTTC. Its protein product is CASSRKTGYDYGYTF.

For the CDR3, the DNA is TGTGCCAGCAGCCCCTGGGACAGGATCTCAAACATTCAGTACTTC. As protein: CASSPWDRISNIQYF. The chain employs TRBV5-5 and TRBJ2-4, with 8 bases aligning to TRBD1. The V and J ends lost 4 bases and 6 bases, in that order; junction bases with no gene match: 9. This CDR3 is 15 amino acids long. Germline V gene sequence: CDR1 SGHKS, CDR2 YYEKEE (reference sequence).

CDR3 sequence reads: CASSQNLPETQYF. The CDR3 nucleotides read TGCGCCAGCAGCCAAAACCTCCCAGAGACCCAGTACTTC. The chain has TRBV5-1 and TRBJ2-5; D gene unclear. This CDR3 region has 13 residues. Per the germline V gene, CDR1 is SGHRS and CDR2 is YFSETQ. Trimming pared 4 bases from V and 4 bases from J, leaving 11 bases between.

CDR3 region: CASSVTGAQPQHF. The CDR3 DNA is TGTGCCAGTAGTGTTACAGGGGCTCAGCCCCAGCATTTT. V is TRBV19 and J is TRBJ1-5; 7 nucleotides match TRBD1. The CDR3 has 13 amino acids. Germline V gene sequence: CDR1 LNHDA, CDR2 SQIVND (reference sequence). V shed 5 bases and J 6 bases; nucleotides not matched to a gene: 4.

The chain carries TRBV18 and TRBJ2-1, with D unresolved. Germline V gene data show CDR1 as KGHSH and CDR2 as LQKENI. The CDR3 length is 15 residues. V shed 3 bases and J shed 4 bases, with 13 bases lying between them. The CDR3 DNA reads as TGTGCCAGCTCACCGGAAAAGAACCCTTACAATGAGCAGTTCTTC. As protein: CASSPEKNPYNEQFF. The full variable domain, with the rest looked up from reference TRBV18 and TRBJ2-1, is NAGVMQNPRHLVRRRGQEARLRCSPMKGHSHVYWYRQLPEEGLKFMVYLQKENIIDESGMPKERFSAEFPKEGPSILRIQQVVRGDSAAYFCASSPEKNPYNEQFFGPGTRLTVL.